Shown below are 17 T cell receptor beta chains from a single sample sequenced in a study of T-cell memory formation after mild COVID-19. TCRdb re-analysed the 5' RACE reads in MiXCR, keeping a single row per CDR3 protein. The table records 560,000 or so distinct CDR3 sequences, roughly 17% of them present only once. Input material: PBMCs or a T cell subset sorted from them (not recorded which). The receptors stem from an adult woman who had mild COVID-19 (a few samples of this study predate the infection). Cell type and time point are not known.

The chain has TRBV28 and TRBJ1-2, with D perhaps matching TRBD1 (5 bases). V was pared by 2 bases and J by 6 bases, with 19 bases between. The germline V gene encodes CDR1 MDHEN and CDR2 SYDVKM. There are 16 residues in the CDR3. CDR3 region: CASSLNKWGREDGYTF. DNA for the CDR3: TGTGCCAGCAGTTTAAATAAGTGGGGCAGGGAGGATGGCTACACCTTC.

This clonotype was counted a few times. The CDR3 DNA reads as TGCAGTGCTAGGGACGGTGGTGATACGCAGTATTTT. Protein sequence: CSARDGGDTQYF. V gene TRBV20-1 combines with J gene TRBJ2-3; D unresolved. V was clipped by 3 bases and J by 6 bases, with 10 bases between them. There are 12 residues in the CDR3. Germline CDR1 is DFQATT and CDR2 is SNEGSKA (reference sequence).

The chain joins TRBV7-9 to TRBJ2-5, with D hard to call. The germline gives CDR1 SEHNR, CDR2 FQNEAQ (reference sequence). V dropped 5 bases and J dropped 1 base, with 11 bases sitting between them. This CDR3 has 14 amino acids. CDR3 DNA sequence: TGTGCCAGCAGCACACCCGGCCCCCAAGAGACCCAGTACTTC. Its protein is CASSTPGPQETQYF.

This clonotype was observed a handful of times. The chain uses TRBV5-1 and TRBJ2-1; possibly TRBD2 for D (5 bases). CDR1 and CDR2 (germline): SGHRS, YFSETQ. The CDR3 length is 14 residues. Trimming took off 4 bases at V and 3 bases at J, with 11 bases between the two ends. The CDR3 sequence is CASSPEGRYNEQFF. DNA of the CDR3: TGCGCCAGCAGCCCAGAGGGCCGCTACAATGAGCAGTTCTTC.

The table lists this clonotype with a few counts. This chain connects TRBV30 to TRBJ2-2; D might be TRBD1 or TRBD2, each matching 6 bases. CDR1 GTSNPN and CDR2 SVGIG come from the germline V gene (reference sequence). Deletions cut 4 bases from V and 6 bases from J, with 18 bases between. CDR3 length equals 15 residues. CDR3 in DNA: TGTGCCTGGATGGTCTGGAGGGGGGCCCCCGGGGAGCTGTTTTTT. Translating gives CAWMVWRGAPGELFF. Drawing the rest from reference TRBV30 and TRBJ2-2, the complete variable domain is SQTIHQWPATLVQPVGSPLSLECTVEGTSNPNLYWYRQAAGRGLQLLFYSVGIGQISSEVPQNLSASRPQDRQFILSSKKLLLSDSGFYLCAWMVWRGAPGELFFGEGSRLTVL.

This clonotype was seen a handful of times. The chain combines TRBV4-3 with TRBJ2-7, with D unresolved. Germline V gene sequence: CDR1 LGHNA, CDR2 YSLEER. This CDR3 is built from 15 residues. V was clipped by 0 bases and J by 0 bases, with 9 bases between them. The CDR3: CASSQDSLSSYEQYF. The CDR3 coding sequence is TGCGCCAGCAGCCAAGATTCCCTTAGCTCCTACGAGCAGTACTTC.

J is TRBJ1-1 and V is TRBV18; D not resolved. Germline V gene lookup returns CDR1 KGHSH and CDR2 LQKENI. Trimming left V 2 bases short and J 7 bases short, with 14 bases between. The length of the CDR3 is 14 residues. The CDR3 is CASSPGRPLGEAFF. The CDR3 nucleotides read TGTGCCAGCTCACCAGGTCGGCCCCTGGGTGAAGCTTTCTTT.

This clonotype has a handful of counts. The chain uses TRBV7-9 and TRBJ2-1, with 9 bases lining up with TRBD2. Germline-derived CDR1 and CDR2 are SEHNR and FQNEAQ (reference sequence). The trim removed 5 bases at V and 4 bases at J, leaving 9 bases unmatched. The CDR3 is 16 amino acids. In DNA form, the CDR3 reads TGTGCCAGCAGCCCTCGGACTAGCGTTTTATACAATGAGCAGTTCTTC. It is translated as CASSPRTSVLYNEQFF.

This clonotype was seen a handful of times. The genes are TRBV20-1 and TRBJ2-7; D possibly corresponds to TRBD2 (5 bases). CDR3 size: 13 residues. Germline CDR1 and CDR2: DFQATT and SNEGSKA (reference sequence). V was trimmed by 0 bases and J by 3 bases, leaving 9 bases between them. The DNA for the CDR3 is TGCAGTGCTAGAGATCTAGCCGGCTACGAGCAGTACTTC. Translated, it gives CSARDLAGYEQYF.

The chain is built from TRBV5-1 and TRBJ2-5; D possibly corresponds to TRBD2 (7 bases). The CDR3 runs 17 residues. V was shortened by 0 bases and J by 2 bases, with 17 bases between the two germline ends. CDR1 is SGHRS, CDR2 YFSETQ, per germline. In DNA, the CDR3 is TGCGCCAGCAGCTTGGCCCTAACGGGGGGCCGGCAAGAGACCCAGTACTTC. Protein sequence: CASSLALTGGRQETQYF.

This clonotype was counted only a few times. The chain uses TRBV3-1 and TRBJ2-2, with a possible D match to TRBD1 (6 bases). Germline V gene data show CDR1 as LGHDT and CDR2 as YNNKEL (reference sequence). The CDR3 is made up of 17 amino acids. The V gene lost 0 bases and the J gene lost 1 base, with 12 bases spanning the gap. The CDR3 DNA reads as TGTGCCAGCAGCCAAGATCCCTCAGGGGTGAACACCGGGGAGCTGTTTTTT. Translation: CASSQDPSGVNTGELFF.

This clonotype appeared many times. V usage is TRBV6-2 or TRBV6-3 and J usage is TRBJ2-1, with 14 bases matching TRBD2. This CDR3 comprises 16 residues. The V segment lost 0 bases and the J segment 10 bases; nucleotides outside the gene matches: 5. The germline V gene has CDR1 MNHEY and CDR2 SVGEGT. CDR3 sequence reads: CASSYSKTSGRAEQFF. The CDR3 DNA reads TGTGCCAGCAGTTACTCGAAGACTAGCGGGAGGGCCGAGCAGTTCTTC.

This clonotype showed up just a few times. The rearrangement uses TRBV5-1 and TRBJ2-3; D uncertain. V was clipped by 0 bases and J by 4 bases, with 12 bases between them. Looked up from germline, CDR1 is SGHRS and CDR2 is YFSETQ. The length of the CDR3 is 15 residues. CDR3 residues: CASSLVNLGADTQYF. The CDR3 DNA is TGCGCCAGCAGCTTGGTGAACCTTGGGGCAGATACGCAGTATTTT.

In its sample, this clonotype was seen a few times. V gene TRBV20-1 combines with J gene TRBJ1-5; 8 nucleotides match TRBD1. V shed 6 bases, J shed 8 bases, and the junction held 6 bases outside the gene matches. The V gene's germline CDR1 is DFQATT and CDR2 SNEGSKA (reference sequence). The CDR3 loop spans 12 amino acids. The CDR3 nucleotides read TGCAGTGCAGGACAGGGAGGCGAGCCCCAGCATTTT. This encodes CSAGQGGEPQHF.

J is TRBJ2-1 and V is TRBV27; 10 nucleotides align to TRBD2. There are 13 residues in the CDR3. Per the germline V gene, CDR1 is MNHEY and CDR2 is SMNVEV (reference sequence). V lost 2 bases and J lost 12; bases outside the gene matches: 4. In DNA, the CDR3 is TGTGCCAGCAGTTTACCGGGACTAGCGCTGCAGTTCTTC. Its translation: CASSLPGLALQFF.

A few counts support this clonotype. This chain joins TRBV7-9 and TRBJ2-2; TRBD1 matches at 10 bases. V was pared by 5 bases and J by 7 bases, with 13 bases of the junction left unmatched. The V gene's germline CDR1 is SEHNR and CDR2 FQNEAQ (reference sequence). The CDR3 has 17 amino acids. CDR3 residues: CASSPLIDRGRIGELFF. For the CDR3, the DNA is TGTGCCAGCAGCCCACTCATCGACAGGGGGCGTATCGGGGAGCTGTTTTTT.

The chain employs TRBV20-1 and TRBJ1-1, with D unresolved. The CDR3 totals 17 residues. Germline V CDR1 and CDR2: DFQATT, SNEGSKA (reference sequence). V gave up 0 bases and J gave up 4 bases, with 21 bases separating them. CDR3 bases: TGCAGTGCTAGAGATTCGGTTTCAAAAGGGTGGGCCACTGAAGCTTTCTTT. Its translation: CSARDSVSKGWATEAFF.